These T cell receptor beta chains were read from a single sample in a study of vaccination effects on CD4 cells after COVID-19. Profiling relied on immunoSEQ multiplex PCR, and the TCRdb table lists in-frame clones only, not all of them. Of 25,000 to 35,000 clones in the sample, 83% were seen once. These receptors lack a known antigen. This specimen was CD4+ T cells from PBMCs cultured with HCoV-NL63 spike peptides, taken after COVID-19 vaccination. The receptors derive from a human donor who received a COVID-19 vaccine. Some clones in this sample may be carry-over from other donors' samples. CDR3s include the opening cysteine and the closing phenylalanine or tryptophan. A D gene is named only where the DNA matches it firmly. A clone size is listed for some rows: how often the clone was seen (once, few, many), or a class if it is expanded.

size: -
D: -
V: TRBV5-1
J: TRBJ1-4
DNA: TGCGCCAGCACGGTAGTAGGTGCAACTAATGAAAAACTGTTTTTT
CDR3: CASTVVGATNEKLFF

size: -
D: -
V: TRBV9
J: TRBJ2-5
DNA: TGTGCCAGCAGCTCGCAGGGGGGGGTCGAGACCCAGTACTTC
CDR3: CASSSQGGVETQYF

size: -
D: -
V: TRBV5-4
J: TRBJ2-1
DNA: TGTGCCAGCAGCTTGGAGGTCGATGAGCAGTTCTTC
CDR3: CASSLEVDEQFF

size: -
D: TRBD1
V: TRBV6-5
J: TRBJ1-2
DNA: TGTGCCAGCAGGGGGGACAGGGGCTACTATGGCTACACCTTC
CDR3: CASRGDRGYYGYTF

size: -
D: -
V: TRBV19
J: TRBJ2-2
DNA: TGTGCCAGTAGAAGGACAACGAACACCGGGGAGCTGTTTTTT
CDR3: CASRRTTNTGELFF

size: once
D: -
V: TRBV24-1
J: TRBJ2-3
DNA: TGTGCCACCAGTGACCCACGGAGCACAGATACGCAGTATTTT
CDR3: CATSDPRSTDTQYF

size: -
D: -
V: TRBV5-1
J: TRBJ2-3
DNA: TGCGCCAGCAGGCTTACAGGAATACCCACAGATACGCAGTATTTT
CDR3: CASRLTGIPTDTQYF

size: -
D: -
V: TRBV28
J: TRBJ1-2
DNA: TGTGCCATCCGCAGGGGAGCAAACTATGGCTACACCTTC
CDR3: CAIRRGANYGYTF

size: few
D: -
V: TRBV28
J: TRBJ1-6
DNA: TGTGCCAGCACCCGGAGGTCAGGGTACGGATCACCCCTCCACTTT
CDR3: CASTRRSGYGSPLHF

size: -
D: -
V: TRBV12-3/TRBV12-4
J: TRBJ1-1
DNA: TGTGCCAGCAGTTTTTGGGGGTTAGAAGCTTTCTTT
CDR3: CASSFWGLEAFF

size: -
D: TRBD1
V: TRBV18
J: TRBJ2-2
DNA: TGTGCCAGCCGACGGGACAGGGCTAACGGGGAGCTGTTTTTT
CDR3: CASRRDRANGELFF

size: -
D: -
V: TRBV9
J: TRBJ1-1
DNA: TGTGCCAGCAGCGGAGGGTTGATTGATGGCACTGAAGCTTTCTTT
CDR3: CASSGGLIDGTEAFF

size: -
D: -
V: TRBV19
J: TRBJ2-5
DNA: TGTGCCAGTAGTTTATACGAGAGCGAACAAGAGACCCAGTACTTC
CDR3: CASSLYESEQETQYF

size: few
D: -
V: TRBV5-6
J: TRBJ1-1
DNA: TGTGCCAGCAGCGAACAGTGGAACACTGAAGCTTTCTTT
CDR3: CASSEQWNTEAFF

size: -
D: -
V: TRBV27
J: TRBJ1-4
DNA: TGTGCCAGCAGTTTCATACGGAGTCAGGCTAATGAAAAACTGTTTTTT
CDR3: CASSFIRSQANEKLFF

size: -
D: -
V: TRBV19
J: TRBJ1-5
DNA: TGTGCCAGTAGTATGAGAAATCAGCCCCAGCATTTT
CDR3: CASSMRNQPQHF

size: -
D: -
V: TRBV19
J: TRBJ1-2
DNA: TGTGCCAGTAGGGCACAGGGTGGTCAAGGCTACACCTTC
CDR3: CASRAQGGQGYTF

size: once
D: TRBD1
V: TRBV2
J: TRBJ1-5
DNA: TGTGCCAGCAGTACACAGGGGGGGAGCAATCAGCCCCAGCATTTT
CDR3: CASSTQGGSNQPQHF

size: -
D: TRBD2
V: TRBV7-2
J: TRBJ2-5
DNA: TGTGCCAGCAGCTTAGCCGTCCTAGCGGGGGGGCGGGGAGAGACCCAGTACTTC
CDR3: CASSLAVLAGGRGETQYF

size: -
D: -
V: TRBV29-1
J: TRBJ1-3
DNA: TGCAGCGTTGTCCCCTATCTTGGCCGGGAGGCTGGAAACACCATATATTTT
CDR3: CSVVPYLGREAGNTIYF

size: -
D: TRBD1
V: TRBV5-1
J: TRBJ2-3
DNA: TGCGCCAGCAGCTATGGGACAGGGATCACAGATACGCAGTATTTT
CDR3: CASSYGTGITDTQYF

size: once
D: TRBD2
V: TRBV11-2
J: TRBJ2-3
DNA: TGTGCCAGCAGCTTGGGACGGTGGCTAGCGGGGGGAACAGATACGCAGTATTTT
CDR3: CASSLGRWLAGGTDTQYF

size: once
D: -
V: TRBV19
J: TRBJ2-2
DNA: TGTGCCAGCGATATTCCCGACAGAGCGAACACCGGGGAGCTGTTTTTT
CDR3: CASDIPDRANTGELFF

size: -
D: -
V: TRBV5-1
J: TRBJ1-1
DNA: TGCGCCAGCAGCTTGAGATGGGACACTGAAGCTTTCTTT
CDR3: CASSLRWDTEAFF

size: -
D: -
V: TRBV6-1
J: TRBJ1-1
DNA: TGTGCCAGCAAGGGGATGACTGAAGCTTTCTTT
CDR3: CASKGMTEAFF

size: -
D: -
V: TRBV5-1
J: TRBJ2-2
DNA: TGCGCCAGCAGCCCCGACCGCGGGGCCGGGGAGCTGTTTTTT
CDR3: CASSPDRGAGELFF

size: -
D: -
V: TRBV7-3
J: TRBJ2-3
DNA: TGTGCCAGCAGCTTAGCAGGGCCCGATACGCAGTATTTT
CDR3: CASSLAGPDTQYF

size: few
D: -
V: TRBV6-2/TRBV6-3
J: TRBJ1-2
DNA: TGTGCCAGCAGTTTTTCGGGACAAAGGACGCGCGGCTACACCTTC
CDR3: CASSFSGQRTRGYTF

size: -
D: -
V: TRBV10-1
J: TRBJ2-5
DNA: TGCGCCAGCAGCGTGACCACAGGGTGGGGAGAGACCCAGTACTTC
CDR3: CASSVTTGWGETQYF

size: -
D: -
V: TRBV6-2/TRBV6-3
J: TRBJ1-2
DNA: TGTGCCAGCAGTTACGGGCAGGTCAGCGGCTACACCTTC
CDR3: CASSYGQVSGYTF

size: -
D: TRBD2
V: TRBV4-1
J: TRBJ2-3
DNA: TGCGCCAGCAGCCAAAGCGGGGCTAGCGGGGGAAGAAGGTATTTT
CDR3: CASSQSGASGGRRYF

size: -
D: -
V: TRBV18
J: TRBJ2-3
DNA: TGTGCCAGCTCAGCACAGTTGGCAGATACGCAGTATTTT
CDR3: CASSAQLADTQYF

size: -
D: -
V: TRBV11-2
J: TRBJ1-6
DNA: TGTGCCAGCAGCGCCCCATGGGACACGAATTCACCCCTCCACTTT
CDR3: CASSAPWDTNSPLHF

size: -
D: -
V: TRBV7-2
J: TRBJ2-2
DNA: TGTGCCAGCAACCTCTTGGCCAGCAACACCGGGGAGCTGTTTTTT
CDR3: CASNLLASNTGELFF

size: -
D: -
V: TRBV24-1
J: TRBJ1-6
DNA: TGTGCCACCAGTGATTTGCCGCTGCTAAAGACAGGCCCGTATTATTCACCCCTCCACTTT
CDR3: CATSDLPLLKTGPYYSPLHF

size: once
D: -
V: TRBV2
J: TRBJ2-1
DNA: TGTGCCAGCAGCTCCCGGGACACCAATGAGCAGTTCTTC
CDR3: CASSSRDTNEQFF

size: few
D: -
V: TRBV5-6
J: TRBJ1-2
DNA: TGTGCCAGCAGCCTGGAAAGGGGACGTGGCTACACCTTC
CDR3: CASSLERGRGYTF

size: once
D: TRBD2
V: TRBV7-3
J: TRBJ2-3
DNA: TGTGCCAGCAGTCGACAAAGCGGGGGGGGAGATACGCAGTATTTT
CDR3: CASSRQSGGGDTQYF

size: -
D: -
V: TRBV7-2
J: TRBJ1-6
DNA: TGTGCCAGCAGCTTTAGGAATTCACCCCTCCACTTT
CDR3: CASSFRNSPLHF

size: few
D: TRBD1
V: TRBV28
J: TRBJ2-1
DNA: TGTGCCAGCAGTTCACGGACAGGGTCAGGAATGTCCTACAATGAGCAGTTCTTC
CDR3: CASSSRTGSGMSYNEQFF

size: -
D: -
V: TRBV6-5
J: TRBJ2-6
DNA: TGTGCCAGCGGGCCTCCCCGGCGCGGGGCCAACGTCCTGACTTTC
CDR3: CASGPPRRGANVLTF

size: -
D: TRBD1
V: TRBV5-1
J: TRBJ1-3
DNA: TGCGCCAGCAGCCGGGGACAGTCTGGAAACACCATATATTTT
CDR3: CASSRGQSGNTIYF

size: few
D: TRBD2
V: TRBV10-3
J: TRBJ2-5
DNA: TGTGCCATCAATCCCGGACTAGCGAGGGAGACCCAGTACTTC
CDR3: CAINPGLARETQYF

size: -
D: TRBD1
V: TRBV5-1
J: TRBJ2-5
DNA: TGCGCCAGCAGCTTGGGGGACAGGGGGCAGGGAGAGACCCAGTACTTC
CDR3: CASSLGDRGQGETQYF

size: -
D: -
V: TRBV19
J: TRBJ1-5
DNA: TGTGCCAGTGGAAGCCAGGGGAATAGCAATCAGCCCCAGCATTTT
CDR3: CASGSQGNSNQPQHF

size: -
D: TRBD1
V: TRBV4-2
J: TRBJ1-2
DNA: TGTGCCAGCAGCCAAACCGGGACAGGGAGATACGGCTACACCTTC
CDR3: CASSQTGTGRYGYTF

size: -
D: -
V: TRBV28
J: TRBJ2-7
DNA: TGTGCCAGCACCGACAGGATTAGCTCCTACGAGCAGTACTTC
CDR3: CASTDRISSYEQYF